This T cell receptor (beta chain) was observed in a study of cytotoxic CD8 clonotypes in ibrutinib-treated CLL. The germline CDR1 and CDR2 sequences are ENHRY and SYGVKD. V lost 6 bases and J lost 5, with 13 bases in between. CDR3 length equals 13 residues. TCRdb's copy holds only in-frame clones and misses some; the assay was immunoSEQ multiplex PCR. Here the sample spans about 300,000 clones, 67% being singletons. A few counts support this clone. This TCR was sampled from a human donor with chronic lymphocytic leukemia. The sequences come from PBMCs, collected after 36 months of ibrutinib treatment. This chain joins TRBV10-3 and TRBJ1-1; weak D call: TRBD1 (6 bases). The CDR3: CAISVYRDTEAFF. DNA of the CDR3: TGTGCCATCAGCGTCTACAGGGATACTGAAGCTTTCTTT.